Below are 13 T cell receptor beta chains sequenced from a single sample in a study of cytomegalovirus exposure and HLA in healthy donors. The PCR was carried out with 60 Vbeta primers and 13 Jbeta primers. Method: immunoSEQ multiplex PCR; TCRdb's copy keeps in-frame clones and lacks some. The sample consists of 120,000 or so clones, around 74% of them appearing once. Sequenced input: PBMCs. The source is a man in his sixties in good health and CMV-seropositive.

The CDR3 nucleotides read TGTGCCAGCAGCTACATTCCACAGGGAAGTCAGCCCCAGCATTTT. Amino acid sequence: CASSYIPQGSQPQHF. V gene TRBV5-5 combines with J gene TRBJ1-5, with D possibly TRBD1 on 6 matching bases. CDR3 length: 15 amino acids. Germline-derived CDR1 and CDR2 are SGHKS and YYEKEE (reference sequence). Trimming left V 3 bases short and J 6 bases short, with 16 bases between.

The chain carries TRBV5-4 and TRBJ1-2; perhaps TRBD1 as D (5 bases). Germline V CDR1 and CDR2: SGHNT, YYREEE (reference sequence). Trimming pared 2 bases from V and 7 bases from J, leaving 12 bases between. The CDR3 has 13 residues. The CDR3 reads CASSFSGLGGYTF. DNA of the CDR3: TGTGCCAGCAGCTTCTCAGGGCTTGGTGGCTACACCTTC.

The chain has TRBV7-3 and TRBJ2-6, with TRBD2 identical over 7 bases. Germline CDR1 and CDR2: SGHTA and FQGTGA. The junction had 22 bases not matched to a gene; V was cut back by 5 bases and J by 6 bases. CDR3 size: 20 residues. The CDR3 bases are TGTGCCAGCAGCCCCCCGCTGGCAAGAGCGGGACCTCTTGAGGCCAACGTCCTGACTTTC. This translates into CASSPPLARAGPLEANVLTF.

The chain employs TRBV5-4 and TRBJ2-2, with 10 bases that match TRBD1. Germline CDR1 SGHNT, CDR2 YYREEE (reference sequence). This CDR3 region has 14 residues. V lost 4 bases and J lost 6; bases outside the gene matches: 3. CDR3 nucleotide sequence: TGTGCCAGCAGCGTGGGACAGGGGTCCGGGGAGCTGTTTTTT. Its protein product is CASSVGQGSGELFF.

The chain carries TRBV5-6 and TRBJ2-5, with D tentatively TRBD2 (6 bases). The J call could be wrong; TRBJ2-7 is a better fit for the DNA end. CDR3 length: 11 amino acids. Germline V gives CDR1 SGHDT, CDR2 YYEEEE. In DNA, the CDR3 is TGTGCCAGCAGCTGGGGGGTCGAGCAGTACTTC. This gives the protein CASSWGVEQYF.

The sample holds one count of this clone. V gene TRBV5-1 combines with J gene TRBJ1-5, with 7 positions matching TRBD1. There are 14 residues in the CDR3. Germline V gives CDR1 SGHRS, CDR2 YFSETQ. Unmatched junction bases numbered 3, after V lost 0 bases and J lost 6 bases. The CDR3 DNA follows: TGCGCCAGCAGCTTGGGGCAGGGGGTTCAGCCCCAGCATTTT. Translation gives CASSLGQGVQPQHF.

V is TRBV28 and J is TRBJ2-1, with 10 bases identical to TRBD2. The CDR3 is 15 amino acids. With V trimmed by 3 bases and J by 7 bases, 6 bases remained unmatched. Germline CDR1 and CDR2: MDHEN and SYDVKM. CDR3 sequence: CASSLDQRGGNEQFF. The DNA of the CDR3 is TGTGCCAGCAGTTTGGATCAGCGGGGGGGAAATGAGCAGTTCTTC. Combining the CDR3 with reference TRBV28 and TRBJ2-1 gives the whole variable domain DVKVTQSSRYLVKRTGEKVFLECVQDMDHENMFWYRQDPGLGLRLIYFSYDVKMKEKGDIPEGYSVSREKKERFSLILESASTNQTSMYLCASSLDQRGGNEQFFGPGTRLTVL.

This sequence joins TRBV7-9 and TRBJ1-2, with TRBD1 matching 9 bases. The CDR3 is 16 amino acids. Germline V gene data show CDR1 as SEHNR and CDR2 as FQNEAQ (reference sequence). The trim removed 5 bases at V and 4 bases at J, leaving 11 bases unmatched. CDR3 coding DNA: TGTGCCAGCAGCACCCGACAGGGGGGCATCCTCTATGGCTACACCTTC. Translation: CASSTRQGGILYGYTF.

This chain links TRBV5-4 with TRBJ2-1; possibly TRBD2 for D (7 bases). There are 14 residues in the CDR3. V was clipped by 2 bases and J by 8 bases, with 14 bases between them. Germline CDR1 SGHNT, CDR2 YYREEE (reference sequence). CDR3 protein: CASSFLGGAHEQFF. CDR3 nucleotides: TGTGCCAGCAGCTTCTTGGGGGGGGCACATGAGCAGTTCTTC.

The DNA of the CDR3 is TGCGCCAGCAGCCAAGACAGGGCGCAATACAATGAGCAGTTCTTC. Translating gives CASSQDRAQYNEQFF. The chain recombines TRBV4-1 with TRBJ2-1; weak D call: TRBD1 (5 bases). The CDR3 is 15 residues long. V lost 0 bases to trimming and J lost 4 bases, with 10 bases between them. CDR1 and CDR2 (germline): MGHRA, YSYEKL.

This chain uses TRBV4-2 with TRBJ2-6; 9 nucleotides match TRBD2. V lost 0 bases and J lost 0; bases outside the gene matches: 12. The CDR3 is 21 amino acids. Germline V gene lookup returns CDR1 LGHNA and CDR2 YNFKEQ. The DNA for the CDR3 is TGTGCCAGCAGCCAAGAAGGGCAAATAGCGGGGGTAAGCTCTGGGGCCAACGTCCTGACTTTC. It translates to CASSQEGQIAGVSSGANVLTF.

V gene TRBV7-8 combines with J gene TRBJ1-2; a possible D gene is TRBD1 (5 bases). This CDR3 is 13 amino acids long. The V gene lost 6 bases and the J gene lost 6 bases, with 14 bases spanning the gap. Germline CDR1 is SGHVS and CDR2 is FQNEAQ. The DNA of the CDR3 is TGTGCCAGCAGTTTGGGGGGAAAGGATGGCTACACCTTC. Encoded protein: CASSLGGKDGYTF. The variable domain in full, completed from reference TRBV7-8 and TRBJ1-2, reads GAGVSQSPRYKVAKRGQDVALRCDPISGHVSLFWYQQALGQGPEFLTYFQNEAQLDKSGLPSDRFFAERPEGSVSTLKIQRTQQEDSAVYLCASSLGGKDGYTFGSGTRLTVV.

V and J are TRBV6-1 and TRBJ1-1; D gene ambiguous. V lost 0 bases and J 3 bases, leaving 11 bases between the germline ends. CDR1 and CDR2 (germline): MNHNS, SASEGT. The CDR3 runs to 15 residues. The DNA for the CDR3 is TGTGCCAGCAGTGAAGCGCGAGGGTATGACACTGAAGCTTTCTTT. Protein sequence: CASSEARGYDTEAFF.